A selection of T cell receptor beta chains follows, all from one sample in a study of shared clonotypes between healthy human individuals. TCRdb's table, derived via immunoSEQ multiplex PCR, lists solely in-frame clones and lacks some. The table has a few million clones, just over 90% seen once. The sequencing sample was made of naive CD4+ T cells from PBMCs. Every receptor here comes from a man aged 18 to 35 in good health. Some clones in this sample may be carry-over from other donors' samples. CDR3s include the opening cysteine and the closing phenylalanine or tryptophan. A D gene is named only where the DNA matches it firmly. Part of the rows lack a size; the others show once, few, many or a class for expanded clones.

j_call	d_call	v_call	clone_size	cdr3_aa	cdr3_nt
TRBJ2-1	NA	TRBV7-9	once	CASSLFEIKGTVNLGWQFF	TGTGCCAGCAGCTTATTCGAAATCAAGGGGACCGTGAATTTGGGGTGGCAGTTCTTC
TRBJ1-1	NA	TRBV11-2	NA	CASSLVLDSPDSYTEAFF	TGTGCCAGCAGCTTAGTTCTGGACTCTCCGGATTCGTACACTGAAGCTTTCTTT
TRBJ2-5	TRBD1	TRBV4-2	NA	CASSLLLTGTGSPETQYF	TGTGCCAGCAGCCTCCTTTTAACCGGGACAGGGTCACCAGAGACCCAGTACTTC
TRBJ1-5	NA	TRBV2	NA	CATQSSGQPQHF	TGTGCCACCCAATCCTCCGGTCAGCCCCAGCATTTT
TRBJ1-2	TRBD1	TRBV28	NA	CASSLARARGGYGYTF	TGTGCCAGCAGTTTAGCCCGGGCCAGGGGGGGCTATGGCTACACCTTC
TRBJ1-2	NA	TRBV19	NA	CASSIDGYYGYTF	TGTGCCAGTAGTATAGATGGCTACTATGGCTACACCTTC
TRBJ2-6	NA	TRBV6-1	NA	CASSEVRASGANVLTF	TGTGCCAGCAGTGAAGTAAGGGCCTCTGGGGCCAACGTCCTGACTTTC
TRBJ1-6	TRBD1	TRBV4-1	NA	CASSQAGTGGSPLHF	TGCGCCAGCAGCCAGGCGGGGACAGGGGGTTCACCCCTCCACTTT
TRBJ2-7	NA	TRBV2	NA	CASRGYLYEQYF	TGTGCCAGCAGGGGTTATCTCTACGAGCAGTACTTC
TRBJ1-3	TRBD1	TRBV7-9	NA	CASSFKTGGFGNTIYF	TGTGCCAGCAGCTTTAAGACAGGGGGTTTTGGAAACACCATATATTTT